The sample holds many counts of the clone carrying this TCR beta chain. V dropped 2 bases and J dropped 6 bases, with 4 bases sitting between them. The length of the CDR3 is 12 residues. Germline CDR1 SNHLY, CDR2 FYNNEI. Time point given: sample taken at primary tumor resection. Unsorted whole RNA samples from tumor, nontumor lung or frozen PBMC were sequenced. The library protocol tagged each TCR cDNA with a unique molecular identifier. MiXCR, run by TCRdb on the 5' RACE reads, gives a single entry per CDR3 protein. The table lists about 39,000 distinct CDR3 sequences, around 3.3% of them singletons. This specimen comes from a study of spatial heterogeneity in lung cancer. Study-level information: Detection consistently yielded more beta chains than alpha chains. The study observed each unique TCR and UMI combination more than ten times on average in raw reads.

This TCR was recovered from a male donor with early-stage non-small cell lung cancer. The chain carries TRBV2 and TRBJ2-2; D not certain. The source material was normal lung tissue next to the tumor, sampled at surgery. This chain's CDR3 is CASSEFPGELFF. The CDR3 DNA is TGTGCCAGCAGTGAATTCCCCGGGGAGCTGTTTTTT.